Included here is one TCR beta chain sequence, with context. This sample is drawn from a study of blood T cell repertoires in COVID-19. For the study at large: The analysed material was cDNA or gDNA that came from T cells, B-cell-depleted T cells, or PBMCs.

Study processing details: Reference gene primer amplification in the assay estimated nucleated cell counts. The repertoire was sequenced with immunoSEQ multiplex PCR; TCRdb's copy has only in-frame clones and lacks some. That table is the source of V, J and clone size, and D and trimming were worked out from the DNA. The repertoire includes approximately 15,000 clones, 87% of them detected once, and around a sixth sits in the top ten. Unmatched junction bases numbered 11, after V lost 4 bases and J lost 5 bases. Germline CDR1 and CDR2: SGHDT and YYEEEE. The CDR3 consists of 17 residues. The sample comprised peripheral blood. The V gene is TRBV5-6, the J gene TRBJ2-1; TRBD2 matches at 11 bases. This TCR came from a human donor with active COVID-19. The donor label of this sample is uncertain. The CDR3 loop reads CASSHLLSGRADNEQFF. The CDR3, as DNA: TGTGCCAGCAGCCACCTACTTAGCGGGAGGGCCGACAATGAGCAGTTCTTC. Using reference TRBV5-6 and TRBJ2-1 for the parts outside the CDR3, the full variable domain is DAGVTQSPTHLIKTRGQQVTLRCSPKSGHDTVSWYQQALGQGPQFIFQYYEEEERQRGNFPDRFSGHQFPNYSSELNVNALLLGDSALYLCASSHLLSGRADNEQFFGPGTRLTVL.